This TCR beta chain was obtained from a study of cytomegalovirus exposure and HLA in healthy donors. Study-level information: Among the 370 or so donors who were genotyped, 81% fell in the genetic ancestry cluster that is associated with self-reported Caucasian donors.

Donors had nominal health at sampling but likely had unrecorded immune exposures. To note about this clone: The antigen remains undetermined.

The PCR employed 60 Vbeta primers together with 13 Jbeta primers. TCRdb's copy holds only in-frame clones and misses some; the assay was immunoSEQ multiplex PCR. The sample lists approximately 180,000 clones; 84% were seen once. The study's findings and limits: Cytomegalovirus status was reportedly diagnosed by the classifier with high specificity and sensitivity. Prior analysis indicated that the majority of TCR beta V segments exhibited productivity approximately 87% or approximately 30% of the time.

The V and J ends lost 3 bases and 3 bases, in that order; junction bases with no gene match: 1. CDR1 is SGHRS and CDR2 is YFSETQ in the germline V gene. This CDR3 has 14 residues. Sequencing was done on a sample of PBMCs. The source of this sequence is a man aged 18 to 29 in good health and CMV-seronegative. The chain couples TRBV5-1 to TRBJ2-5; 11 positions agree with TRBD2. The CDR3 loop is CASSSGLAEETQYF. The CDR3 bases are TGCGCCAGCAGCTCGGGACTAGCGGAAGAGACCCAGTACTTC.